What follows are 7 T cell receptor beta chains derived from one specimen sequenced in a study of blood T cell repertoires in COVID-19. Clones were read by immunoSEQ multiplex PCR, and TCRdb kept only the in-frame ones, dropping some. In the table there are about 210,000 clones, roughly 78% of which are singletons. The source material was peripheral blood. Source of these receptors: a woman between 35 and 50 years old with acute or convalescent COVID-19.

This sequence joins TRBV6-2 or TRBV6-3 and TRBJ2-2, with TRBD2 matching 13 bases. The CDR3 is made up of 17 amino acids. CDR1 MNHEY and CDR2 SVGEGT come from the germline V gene. The V gene end was trimmed by 6 bases and the J gene end by 2 bases; junction bases not matched to a gene: 6. The CDR3: CASSLGLAGVNTGELFF. CDR3 sequence (DNA): TGTGCCAGCAGCCTTGGACTAGCGGGAGTAAACACCGGGGAGCTGTTTTTT.

This sequence joins TRBV29-1 and TRBJ1-4, with D maybe TRBD1 (5 bases). Trimming left V 3 bases short and J 7 bases short, with 12 bases between. The germline V gene encodes CDR1 SQVTM and CDR2 ANQGSEA. The CDR3 totals 13 residues. The DNA for the CDR3 is TGCAGCGTTGAGGAGGGACGGGCTGAAAAACTGTTTTTT. This translates into CSVEEGRAEKLFF.

This chain links TRBV7-2 with TRBJ2-3, with 7 positions matching TRBD2. V lost 0 bases to trimming and J lost 4 bases; unmatched junction nucleotides: 4. From germline, CDR1 is SGHTA and CDR2 FQGNSA. CDR3 length equals 15 residues. The CDR3 DNA sequence: TGTGCCAGCAGCTTAGCGGGGGAGGGCGCAGATACGCAGTATTTT. Protein product: CASSLAGEGADTQYF.

This clone turned up a few times. V gene TRBV3-1 (or the pseudogene TRBV3-2) combines with J gene TRBJ1-1, with D possibly matching TRBD1 (5 bases). V was cut by 5 bases and J by 4 bases, with 17 bases left in between. CDR3 length: 15 amino acids. The V gene's germline CDR1 is LGHDT and CDR2 YNNKEL (reference sequence). The CDR3 region is CASSKQALMSTEAFF. For the CDR3, the DNA is TGTGCCAGCAGCAAACAGGCCTTAATGAGCACTGAAGCTTTCTTT.

The chain carries TRBV6-5 and TRBJ2-7; D is unresolved. The CDR3 totals 11 residues. V dropped 6 bases and J dropped 2 bases, with 5 bases sitting between them. Germline V gene lookup returns CDR1 MNHEY and CDR2 SVGAGI. CDR3 loop: CASRQAYEQYF. CDR3 nucleotides: TGTGCCAGCAGGCAGGCCTACGAGCAGTACTTC.

This clone was counted between two and nine times. The rearrangement uses TRBV13 and TRBJ1-6, with D possibly TRBD1 on 6 matching bases. The CDR3 totals 16 residues. Germline V gives CDR1 PRHDT, CDR2 FYEKMQ (reference sequence). Trimming left V 3 bases short and J 1 base short, with 10 bases between. The CDR3 nucleotides read TGTGCCAGCAGCTTCTTTAGGGGGTCCTATAATTCACCCCTCCACTTT. Protein product: CASSFFRGSYNSPLHF.

This sequence joins TRBV5-8 and TRBJ1-5; 7 bases match TRBD1. Germline V gene sequence: CDR1 SGHTS, CDR2 YDEGEE. V was clipped by 4 bases and J by 0 bases; unmatched bases: 7. CDR3 length equals 16 residues. The CDR3 loop is CASSHGTATSNQPQHF. Written as DNA, the CDR3 is TGTGCCAGCAGCCATGGGACAGCCACTAGCAATCAGCCCCAGCATTTT.